This T cell receptor (beta chain) originates from a study of vaccination and CD4 T cells after COVID-19 (dated 2022 in TCRdb). Background on the whole study: Every convalescent patient had a positive nasal swab PCR test for SARS-CoV-2, with mild disease in roughly nine patients and severe disease in one. The convalescent cohort comprised six males and four females, including two Hispanic individuals, seven Caucasians, two Asians and one multiracial person. Participants got two doses of the Pfizer-BioNTech BNT162b2 vaccine (n=8) or two doses of the Moderna mRNA-1273 vaccine (n=2). Post-COVID blood samples from convalescent patients were collected a median of about 110 days after diagnosis, with a range of about 30 to 170 days. Post-vaccine blood samples were collected a median of around 10 weeks after the second vaccine dose, ranging from roughly 12 to 241 days. For stimulating the cultures, overlapping spike peptide pools were used, derived from SARS-CoV-2 as well as from the common cold coronaviruses HCoV-NL63, HCoV-OC43 and HCoV-229E. Control cultures received a CEFX viral epitope pool as the positive control, an HIV-1 Nef peptide pool as the negative control, or no peptide. The spike-specific CD4+ TCR repertoire was compared before and after mRNA vaccination in 10 COVID-19 convalescent patients and several infection-naive healthy vaccine recipients.

Paper-wide results and their limitations: Of the vaccine-specific clones found in convalescent patients, nearly all (304 of 307) were mono-reactive for SARS-CoV-2 spike instead of being cross-reactive with common cold coronaviruses. In convalescent patients, a median about 86% of post-vaccine SARS-CoV-2-reactive clones were detected only after vaccination, and vaccine-specific priming was suggested by this finding. The study included relatively few convalescent patients and did not analyze early timepoints after natural infection. The median number of SARS-CoV-2-reactive clonotypes rose from 20 to 25 after infection to some 37 after vaccination, but the change was not significant.

There are a few counts of this clonotype. The target of this receptor is not known. No quality values exist for individual bases; no much larger clone is one base distant. To prepare the library, PCR was applied. DNA from cultured CD4+ T cells underwent TCR sequencing with the Oncomine TCR Beta short-read assay at the Johns Hopkins FTIC core. The QIAamp micro DNA kit was used to extract genomic DNA from the cultured CD4+ T cells. Oncomine TCR Beta libraries from cultured CD4+ T cells were pooled using unique dual indexes and sequenced on an Illumina iSeq 100. Per the authors' processing: Non-productive sequences were removed, and CDR3s that did not start with C, did not end with F or W, or were shorter than 7 amino acids were discarded. Antigen-specific clonotypes were identified using the MANAFEST web application through comparison of peptide-stimulated wells with reference and other culture wells. An FDR below 0.05, an odds ratio above 5, and a productive frequency above 0.1% in at least two of three replicate wells were required for clones to be considered positive. A clonotype was classed as cross-reactive if the clonotype showed significant expansion both in SARS-CoV-2 spike wells and in at least one common cold coronavirus spike condition. Using R version 3.6.1, CDR3 homology was evaluated through Levenshtein distances (stringdist) along with unrooted phylogenetic trees (ape). Clones were called with MiXCR by TCRdb after fastp trimmed the public reads at Q25, and only in-frame beta chains were retained. When rows share a CDR3 protein, they turn into one entry using the most common DNA and genes. The V and J calls shown here were made by TCRdb, not taken from the authors' results. A total of more than 13,000 distinct CDR3 sequences appear in this sample, 28% of them only once. Approximately 19% of the sample goes to the ten largest clones.

Unmatched junction bases come to 6, with V trimmed by 6 bases and J by 2 bases. The CDR3 runs 15 amino acids, cysteine and phenylalanine included. The retained sequence is limited to the CDR3, 45 bases, with the frame set at the first base. CDR1 and CDR2 were assigned from the germline V gene as MNHNS and SASEGT. Reading the label with the study, this specimen's treatment or condition is: roughly nine-day PBMC culture with coronavirus spike peptide pools or control peptides (ViraFEST assay). The ViraFEST assay was used in the study, in which antigen-specific T cells were expanded with peptide pools and expanded clonotypes were subsequently identified by TCR sequencing. The convalescent patients' positive SARS-CoV-2 PCR tests fell between March and December 2020, which was before the Alpha, Beta and Delta variants emerged in the United States. Each well held about 1.8 million PBMCs cultured with around 10 ug/ml peptide pools in IMDM containing about 5% human AB serum and 7.5 to 10 IU/ml IL-2. Half of the culture medium was replaced with fresh IL-2-containing medium on days 3 and 7. After 10 days of culture, CD4+ T cells were isolated by negative selection with the EasySep CD4+ T cell isolation kit. Ficoll-Paque Plus gradient centrifugation was used to isolate PBMCs from whole blood, and the isolated PBMCs were then either used fresh or cryopreserved at -140C. Triplicate wells were generally used for each culture condition.

This TCR was recovered from a human donor with COVID-19. The chain joins TRBV6-1 to TRBJ1-2, with TRBD1 identical over 10 junction bases. The sample taken for sequencing was cultured CD4+ T cells from blood. The DNA reads TGTGCCAGCAGCCCGGGACAGGGGAGGAACTATGGCTACACCTTC. Translated, this is CASSPGQGRNYGYTF.